This T cell receptor (beta chain) was sequenced for a study of T-cell reconstitution after alpha-beta-depleted transplantation in children. Unique molecular identifiers were used to barcode this TCRbeta library. MiXCR, run by TCRdb on the PCR reads, gives a single entry per CDR3 protein. The table lists about 100,000 distinct CDR3 sequences, 5.5% to 6.5% of them singletons. This clonotype has ten or more counts. The sample was PBMCs, mostly from graft donor cells, taken 360 days after TCRalphabeta/CD19-depleted stem cell transplant. The receptor comes from a male patient between 2 and 10 years old who had a stem cell transplant for acute lymphoblastic leukemia, so the T cells may come from the graft donor.

This CDR3 reads CASSLGRGRKTEAFF. CDR3 sequence (DNA): TGCGCCAGCAGCTTGGGCAGGGGTCGGAAAACTGAAGCTTTCTTT. The rearrangement links TRBV5-1 to TRBJ1-1; the D gene is possibly TRBD1 (6 bases). Trimming pared 0 bases from V and 5 bases from J, leaving 14 bases between. The germline V gene encodes CDR1 SGHRS and CDR2 YFSETQ. The CDR3 sequence is 15 residues long.